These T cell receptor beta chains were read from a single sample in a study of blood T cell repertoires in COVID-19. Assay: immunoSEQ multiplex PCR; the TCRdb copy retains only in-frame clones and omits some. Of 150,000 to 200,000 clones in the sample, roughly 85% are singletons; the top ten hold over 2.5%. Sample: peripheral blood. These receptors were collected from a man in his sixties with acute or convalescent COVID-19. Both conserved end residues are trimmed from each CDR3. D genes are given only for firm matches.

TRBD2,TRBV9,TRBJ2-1,ASSPLGGWNEQF
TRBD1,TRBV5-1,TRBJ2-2,ASSFTAGGTGRTGELF
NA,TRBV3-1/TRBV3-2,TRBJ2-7,ASSPYLSYEQY
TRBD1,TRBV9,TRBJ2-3,ASSADPGQGASTDTQY
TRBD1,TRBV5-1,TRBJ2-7,ASSLAQNRGYEQY
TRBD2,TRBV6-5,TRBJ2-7,ASSPGTSGRYEQY
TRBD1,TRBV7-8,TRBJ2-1,ASSLRGTGDYNEQF
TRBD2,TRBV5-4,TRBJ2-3,ASSLAGTSGRNTQY
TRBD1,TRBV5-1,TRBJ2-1,ASSSTGGLRRESYNEQF
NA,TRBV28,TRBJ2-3,ASSGQKGSSTDTQY
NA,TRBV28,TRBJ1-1,ASSLSGRGNTEAF
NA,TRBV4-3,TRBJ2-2,ASSQVSSAGELF
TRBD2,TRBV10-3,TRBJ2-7,AISGKLAATDEQY
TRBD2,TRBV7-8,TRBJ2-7,ASTILGLAGGLAEQY
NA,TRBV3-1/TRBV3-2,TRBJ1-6,ASSQDRRGASYNSPLH
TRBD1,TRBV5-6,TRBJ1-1,ASSLPGTGFTEAF
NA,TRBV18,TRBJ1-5,ASSPRGAGNQPQH
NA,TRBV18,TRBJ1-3,ASSPTRSSGNTIY
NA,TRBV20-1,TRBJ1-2,SASGGGLGYT
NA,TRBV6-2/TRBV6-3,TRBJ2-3,ASSYPQTPTDTQY
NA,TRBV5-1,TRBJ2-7,ASSSKEDSGSYEQY
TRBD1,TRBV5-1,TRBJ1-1,ASSSIGQGTEAF